The rows below give T cell receptor beta chains drawn from one sample of a study of blood T cell repertoires in COVID-19. Profiled with immunoSEQ multiplex PCR; TCRdb holds only in-frame clones, not every one. The table has approximately 150,000 clones, under 95% seen once. Sequenced material: peripheral blood. The receptors come from a man aged 18 to 30 with COVID-19, enrolled during active disease. CDR3s include the opening cysteine and the closing phenylalanine or tryptophan. The D gene is left open where the match is weak. The size of a clone is reported for some rows only, either as once, few or many, or as a class for expanded clones.

D,V,J,size,DNA,CDR3
NA,TRBV4-3,TRBJ1-2,NA,TGCGCCAGCAGCCAAGAAACCTCCGGGAAAAATAACTATGGCTACACCTTC,CASSQETSGKNNYGYTF
NA,TRBV7-9,TRBJ1-6,medium-sized,TGTGCCAGCAGCTTAGGCGAGGACTATAATTCACCCCTCCACTTT,CASSLGEDYNSPLHF
NA,TRBV28,TRBJ2-2,NA,TGTGCCAGCAAGCGGACCGGGGAGCTGTTTTTT,CASKRTGELFF
NA,TRBV24-1,TRBJ2-3,NA,TGTGCCACCTCCACGGGGAGCACAGATACGCAGTATTTT,CATSTGSTDTQYF
NA,TRBV7-2,TRBJ2-1,NA,TGTGCCAGCAGCTCTCGACAGGATTCTAAGAATGAGCAGTTCTTC,CASSSRQDSKNEQFF
NA,TRBV27,TRBJ2-1,NA,TGTGCCAGCAGTTCCTCTCGCGGGGGCGATGAGCAGTTCTTC,CASSSSRGGDEQFF
TRBD2,TRBV18,TRBJ2-4,NA,TGTGCCAGCTCACCCGAACGGACTAGCGCCGGGTCGGACATTCAGTACTTC,CASSPERTSAGSDIQYF
NA,TRBV4-2,TRBJ1-1,few,TGTGCCAGCAGCCAAGATCGTATGAACACTGAAGCTTTCTTT,CASSQDRMNTEAFF
NA,TRBV5-4,TRBJ1-2,NA,TGTGCCAGCAGCTTCTCGCAACCGAGGAGTGGCTACACCTTC,CASSFSQPRSGYTF
TRBD1,TRBV4-1,TRBJ1-5,NA,TGCGCCAGCGGACCCCCGGGACAGGGGAGCAATCAGCCCCAGCATTTT,CASGPPGQGSNQPQHF
TRBD1,TRBV11-2,TRBJ1-2,few,TGTGCCAGCAGCTCACACAGGGGCGCCCACGATTATGGCTACACCTTC,CASSSHRGAHDYGYTF
TRBD1,TRBV6-5,TRBJ1-1,NA,TGTGCCAGCACCAGGGACAGGGACACTGAAGCTTTCTTT,CASTRDRDTEAFF
TRBD1,TRBV7-9,TRBJ1-4,NA,TGTGCCAGCAGCTCCGGGACAGCAGATGAAAAACTGTTTTTT,CASSSGTADEKLFF
TRBD1,TRBV29-1,TRBJ2-2,NA,TGCAGCGTTGGACAGGGTGGGGCCGGGGAGCTGTTTTTT,CSVGQGGAGELFF
NA,TRBV11-2,TRBJ2-7,NA,TGTGCCAGCAGCTTAGACGTTATGGAGACAGTATCCTACGAGCAGTACTTC,CASSLDVMETVSYEQYF
TRBD1,TRBV9,TRBJ1-1,once,TGTGCCAGCAGCCCATCGTTTACAGGGGCTCTCGTCGGTGCCTTT,CASSPSFTGALVGAF
NA,TRBV28,TRBJ2-7,NA,TGTGCCAGCTCGACCCGGGAAAGGTCCTACGAGCAGTACTTC,CASSTRERSYEQYF
NA,TRBV15,TRBJ1-1,NA,TGTGCCACCACAGCCGGGAAATTTAGTATAGAAGCTTTCTTT,CATTAGKFSIEAFF
NA,TRBV28,TRBJ2-7,NA,TGTGCCAGCAGACCCAGCTCCTACGAGCAGTACTTC,CASRPSSYEQYF
NA,TRBV27,TRBJ2-1,NA,TGTGCCAGCAGTCCCTTCTCCTACAATGAGCAGTTCTTC,CASSPFSYNEQFF
TRBD1,TRBV4-3,TRBJ1-1,NA,TGCGCCAGCAGCGGAGCCGGGACAGGGAACACTGAAGCTTTCTTT,CASSGAGTGNTEAFF
TRBD1,TRBV12-5,TRBJ2-2,NA,TGTGCTAGTGGTTGGCAGACAGGGTTACACACCGGGGAGCTGTTTTTT,CASGWQTGLHTGELFF
TRBD2,TRBV7-2,TRBJ2-1,NA,TGTGCCAGCAGCGCCCTAGCGGCCTCCTACAATGAGCAGTTCTTC,CASSALAASYNEQFF
TRBD2,TRBV28,TRBJ2-2,NA,TGTGCCAGCAGTTTAGGACTAGCGACCGGGGAGCTGTTTTTT,CASSLGLATGELFF
NA,TRBV11-2,TRBJ2-1,NA,TGTGCCAGCAGCCCACTGAGGGGGAAGTACAATGAGCAGTTCTTC,CASSPLRGKYNEQFF
TRBD1,TRBV7-8,TRBJ1-2,NA,TGTGCCAGCAGCGTCGGGACAGGGACGAATAACTATGGCTACACCTTC,CASSVGTGTNNYGYTF
NA,TRBV27,TRBJ1-6,NA,TGTGCCAGCAGTTCTAAGAAAAGCTCCTATAATTCACCCCTCCACTTT,CASSSKKSSYNSPLHF
NA,TRBV16,TRBJ2-1,NA,TGTGCCAGCAGCCAAAAGGTCAGGGACAATGAGCAGTTCTTC,CASSQKVRDNEQFF